This TCR beta chain was identified during a study of blood T cell repertoires in COVID-19. Study background: Samples taken during acute and convalescent COVID-19 were collected in the United States, Italy and Spain. T cells, B-cell-depleted T cells, or PBMCs supplied cDNA or gDNA.

Original analysis: Scientists estimated how many nucleated cells there were by amplifying reference gene primers. Sequencing was performed with immunoSEQ multiplex PCR; in TCRdb, only in-frame clones are kept and a portion is missing. Clonal size and the V and J genes are those of that table, whereas D and trimming came from the DNA. This table holds some 47,000 clones, 80% to 90% found once. The germline V gene has CDR1 KGHSH and CDR2 LQKENI. This CDR3 spans 16 amino acids. V shed 3 bases and J 1 base; nucleotides not matched to a gene: 6. The chain links TRBV18 to TRBJ2-3; 8 nucleotides line up with TRBD1. The sequenced sample was peripheral blood. The origin of this receptor is a woman aged 80 or older with acute or convalescent COVID-19. The CDR3 spells CASSPRTGTGTDTQYF. The CDR3, as DNA: TGTGCCAGCTCACCCAGGACAGGGACAGGCACAGATACGCAGTATTTT.